A single sample gave rise to the 21 T cell receptor delta chains below, sequenced in a study of gamma-delta chains in newborns, infants, children. TCRdb re-called the reads through CATT. The profile shows thousands of delta-chain clones, roughly 0.53% of them singletons. Source material: blood. These receptors originate from a child who was a newborn, infant or young child, either healthy, febrile or measles-vaccinated (not recorded which).

There is no V gene call, and the J gene is TRDJ2; the D call in the table, TRDD3, was not verified against the DNA. The CDR3 is 18 amino acids. The CDR3 sequence: CAFNSIRLGGGGTAQLFF. The CDR3 coding sequence is TGTGCCTTTAACTCAATACGACTTGGGGGGGGGGGGACAGCACAACTCTTCTTT.

As to this clone: Just one base apart from a much larger clone, this may be a read error. The same CDR3 is also encoded by other DNA sequences in this sample. The CDR3 loop is CACDTVLGDSSSWDTRQMFF. The CDR3 DNA reads as TGTGCCTGCGACACCGTACTGGGGGATTCGAGCTCCTGGGACACCCGACAGATGTTTTTC. The chain couples TRDV2 to TRDJ3, with 10 bases lining up with TRDD3. Per the germline V gene, CDR1 is GEAIGNYY and CDR2 is EKD. The CDR3 is 20 residues long.

Concerning this clone: Possible read error: a much larger clone is one base away. Here the CDR3 reads CACDKLLGEISWDTRQMFF. The DNA for the CDR3 is TGTGCCTGTGACAAACTACTGGGGGAGATCTCCTGGGACACCCGACAGATGTTTTTC. The gene calls are TRDV2 and TRDJ3; TRDD3 agrees at 9 bases. The trim removed 2 bases at V and 0 bases at J, leaving 7 bases unmatched. CDR1 is GEAIGNYY and CDR2 is EKD in the germline V gene. The CDR3 spans 19 residues.

Relative to its sample, this clone is medium-sized. Other DNA sequences in the sample encode the same CDR3. The chain couples TRDV2 to TRDJ3; 12 bases are shared with TRDD3. Looked up from germline, CDR1 is GEAIGNYY and CDR2 is EKD. The CDR3 contains 21 residues. V lost 3 bases to trimming and J lost 0 bases; unmatched junction nucleotides: 11. The CDR3 DNA reads TGTGCCTGTGACTCCCTGTACTGGGGGATACCAGACTCCTGGGACACCCGACAGATGTTTTTC. Encoded protein: CACDSLYWGIPDSWDTRQMFF.

This clone has more than one count but fewer than ten. A much larger clone is a single base away; this may be a read error. Distinct nucleotide sequences in the sample also encode this CDR3. This sequence joins TRDV3 and TRDJ1; no clear D gene. The length of the CDR3 is 12 residues. The germline V gene has CDR1 TVYSNPD and CDR2 GDNSRS (reference sequence). CDR3 protein: CAFRDYTDKLIF. The CDR3 nucleotides read TGTGCCTTTAGGGACTACACTGATAAACTCATCTTT.

Concerning this clone: The protein held in TCRdb is that of a much larger clone and does not match this DNA's translation at residue 6, likely because of a read error; the protein shown is translated from the DNA. The CDR3 is CACVPPGDGTWDTRRMFF. As DNA, the CDR3 is TGTGCCTGTGTACCCCCGGGGGATGGCACCTGGGACACCCGACGGATGTTTTTC. The chain uses TRDV2 and TRDJ3, with 7 positions matching TRDD3. The CDR3 has 18 amino acids. Germline V gives CDR1 GEAIGNYY, CDR2 EKD.

Relative to its sample, this clone is medium-sized. The chain has TRDV2 and TRDJ3; 8 nucleotides match TRDD3. The CDR3 length is 19 residues. The J segment lost 0 bases and the V segment lost 0 bases, leaving 6 bases of the junction unmatched. Germline V lookup: CDR1 GEAIGNYY, CDR2 EKD. CDR3 region: CACDTVLGVLSWDTRQMFF. DNA of the CDR3: TGTGCCTGTGACACCGTACTGGGGGTCCTCTCCTGGGACACCCGACAGATGTTTTTC.

The V gene is TRDV2, the J gene TRDJ3; unclear D gene. The CDR3 totals 19 residues. V lost 0 bases, J lost 0 bases, and 14 bases lay in between. Per germline, CDR1 GEAIGNYY and CDR2 EKD. In DNA form, the CDR3 reads TGTGCCTGTGACACCGTACTATGGGTAAGCTCCTGGGACACCCGACAGATGTTTTTC. It yields the protein CACDTVLWVSSWDTRQMFF.

With respect to this clone: The mismatch at residue 7 between this DNA's translation and the TCRdb protein of a much larger clone likely reflects a read error; the protein shown is translated from the DNA. V is TRDV2 and J is TRDJ1; 10 bases are shared with TRDD3. This CDR3 region has 17 residues. The germline V gene has CDR1 GEAIGNYY and CDR2 EKD. Losses at the gene ends were 0 bases for V and 3 bases for J; bases not matched to a gene: 9. The CDR3 reads CACDTRLRGIRPDKLIF. CDR3 in DNA: TGTGCCTGTGACACCCGTTTAAGGGGGATACGCCCCGATAAACTCATCTTT.

By share, this clone counts as medium-sized. The chain joins TRDV2 to TRDJ3, with TRDD3 identical over 13 bases. Germline V gene sequence: CDR1 GEAIGNYY, CDR2 EKD. The CDR3 totals 18 residues. The ends lost 1 base at V and 2 bases at J; junction bases unmatched: 1. The CDR3: CACDTTGGYAWDTRQMFF. The CDR3 DNA is TGTGCCTGTGACACTACTGGGGGATACGCCTGGGACACCCGACAGATGTTTTTC.

Details on this clone: TCRdb's entry gives the protein of a much larger clone, which mismatches this DNA's translation at residue 8, likely from a read error; the protein reported here is translated from the DNA. V is TRDV2 and J is TRDJ2; 7 nucleotides agree with TRDD3. Here the J gene came from matching the DNA to germline, since TCRdb omits it. V lost 1 base to trimming and J lost 6 bases; unmatched junction nucleotides: 7. This CDR3 region has 15 residues. Per germline, CDR1 GEAIGNYY and CDR2 EKD. The CDR3 region is CACDTGGDGAAQLFF. CDR3 bases: TGTGCCTGTGACACTGGGGGAGACGGGGCAGCACAACTCTTCTTT.

This clone has more than one count but fewer than ten. This may be a read error, as it is one base from a much larger clone. The chain links TRDV2 to TRDJ3, with 12 bases fitting TRDD3. CDR1 and CDR2 from the germline V gene are GEAIGNYY and EKD. The CDR3 loop spans 18 amino acids. CDR3 DNA sequence: TGTGCCTGTGACAAAATACTGGGGGATACCTGGGACTCCCGACAGATGTTTTTC. It translates to CACDKILGDTWDSRQMFF.

As concerns this clone: The TCRdb protein comes from a much larger clone and disagrees with this DNA's translation at residue 8, likely due to a read error; the protein given here is derived from the DNA. CDR3 nucleotides: TGTGCTCTTGGGGAATTCGCAGCACTGGGGGATACGACCGATAAACTCATCTTT. Translated: CALGEFAALGDTTDKLIF. The chain combines TRDV1 with TRDJ1; 13 bases fit TRDD3. This CDR3 is built from 18 residues. V was pared by 2 bases and J by 2 bases, with 8 bases of the junction left unmatched. The germline gives CDR1 TSWWSYY, CDR2 QGS.

By share of the sample, this clone is medium-sized (0.01 to 0.1%). The sample has other DNA sequences that encode this CDR3 too. This sequence joins TRDV2 and TRDJ3; 13 bases agree with TRDD3. The CDR3 spans 21 residues. V shed 0 bases, J shed 0 bases, and the junction held 7 bases outside the gene matches. Germline values: CDR1 GEAIGNYY, CDR2 EKD. CDR3 bases: TGTGCCTGTGACACCGTACTGGGGGATACGAGGAGCTCCTGGGACACCCGACAGATGTTTTTC. Translation: CACDTVLGDTRSSWDTRQMFF.

Concerning this clone itself: The mismatch at residue 3 between this DNA's translation and the TCRdb protein of a much larger clone likely reflects a read error; the protein shown is translated from the DNA. The V gene is TRAV29/DV5, the J gene TRDJ1, with 8 bases matching TRDD3. This CDR3 contains 14 residues. CDR1 is NSMFDY and CDR2 is ISSIKDK in the germline V gene. The CDR3 is CASSVYWGTDKLIF. The CDR3 nucleotides are TGTGCATCAAGCGTATACTGGGGGACCGATAAACTCATCTTT.

This clone showed up just a few times. This sequence may be a read error, since a much larger clone differs from it by one base. This rearrangement joins TRDV2 to TRDJ3; 9 bases match TRDD3. Germline-derived CDR1 and CDR2 are GEAIGNYY and EKD. V lost 5 bases, J lost 0 bases, and 4 bases stayed unmatched. The CDR3 spans 17 residues. The CDR3 protein is CACGVLGDSWDTRQMFF. The CDR3 DNA reads as TGTGCCTGTGGCGTACTGGGGGACTCCTGGGACACCCGACAGATGTTTTTC.

For this clone: The TCRdb protein, from a much larger clone, departs from this DNA's translation at residue 5, likely by read error; the protein shown derives from the DNA. The V gene is TRDV2, the J gene TRDJ1; 11 nucleotides agree with TRDD3. This CDR3 contains 15 residues. Germline assignment: CDR1 GEAIGNYY and CDR2 EKD. V dropped 3 bases and J dropped 8; count of bases not matched to a gene: 10. For the CDR3, the DNA is TGTGCCTGTGACGCGGGAAGTCTGGGGGATACAAAACTCATCTTT. Its translation: CACDAGSLGDTKLIF.

The chain couples TRDV2 to TRDJ3, with D perhaps TRDD3 (6 bases). The CDR3 extends over 18 amino acids. Trimming removed 3 bases at V and 0 bases at J, with 14 bases between. Germline-derived CDR1 and CDR2 are GEAIGNYY and EKD. The CDR3 DNA reads TGTGCCTGTGACCCCGGATACCCTAACTCCTGGGACACCCGACAGATGTTTTTC. It is translated as CACDPGYPNSWDTRQMFF.

This clone was picked up a small number of times. For this DNA, TCRdb reports the protein of a much larger clone, which diverges at residue 8, most likely from a read error; the protein presented here is translated directly from the DNA. V and J are TRDV3 and TRDJ3, with D tentatively TRDD3 (6 bases). The CDR3 is 17 amino acids. The V and J ends lost 0 bases and 0 bases respectively, with 12 bases between them. CDR1 TVYSNPD and CDR2 GDNSRS come from the germline V gene (reference sequence). The DNA for the CDR3 is TGTGCCTTTAGGATACGCAGGGGCTCCTGGGACACCCGACAGATGTTTTTC. This codes for CAFRIRRGSWDTRQMFF.

This clone was found a few times. The protein TCRdb gives is from a much larger clone and does not agree with this DNA's translation at residue 4, likely a read error; the protein shown here comes from the DNA. V gene TRDV2 combines with J gene TRDJ3; 8 nucleotides match TRDD3. The germline gives CDR1 GEAIGNYY, CDR2 EKD. The length of the CDR3 is 15 residues. The CDR3 is CACGWGTWDTRQMFF. The CDR3 coding sequence is TGTGCCTGTGGCTGGGGGACCTGGGACACTCGACAGATGTTTTTC.

This clone is judged medium-sized. Other DNA sequences in the same sample also yield this CDR3. The CDR3, as DNA: TGTGCCTGTGACACTGCACCTGGGGGATACGCCTGGGACACCCGACAGATGTTTTTC. Translated, it gives CACDTAPGGYAWDTRQMFF. The chain links TRDV2 to TRDJ3; 12 nucleotides agree with TRDD3. This CDR3 spans 19 amino acids. CDR1 is GEAIGNYY, CDR2 EKD, per germline. With V trimmed by 1 base and J by 2 bases, 5 bases remained unmatched.